Detailed here is one TCR beta chain. Its antigen is undetermined. This specimen belongs to a study of T cells after yellow fever vaccination. Study-wide results and limits: Although most clonotypes did not, a small share appeared in both CD4 and CD8 compartments. Bulk-population clonotypes that are abundant could appear as contaminants in FACS-sorted repertoires.

MiXCR, run by TCRdb on the 5' RACE reads, gives a single entry per CDR3 protein. Of 250,000 to 300,000 distinct CDR3 sequences listed, 10% to 15% are singletons. Source: CD4+ T cells sorted from PBMCs, taken 45 days after the yellow fever booster vaccination. The clonotype originates from a man younger than 45 who received the YFV17D yellow fever vaccine.

The CDR3, as DNA: TGTGCCAGCAGGGAGGAGGGGGCGTTTGGCTACACCTTC. It is translated as CASREEGAFGYTF. The V call is TRBV12-3 or TRBV12-4, the J call TRBJ1-2; TRBD1 aligns across 7 bases. This CDR3 is 13 amino acids long. The J segment lost 7 bases and the V segment lost 6 bases, leaving 8 bases of the junction unmatched.